The source of this T cell receptor (beta chain) is a study of cytomegalovirus exposure and HLA in healthy donors. Study details: A data release that came early held tens of millions of unique TCRs from HLA-typed donors. Study results and limitations: When analyzed later, a missense DCLRE1C variant was found to be linked to TCR beta V- and J-gene trimming. Only CMV serostatus was available as immune exposure information.

This clone occurred a few times. Its antigen is undetermined. The primer mix had 60 Vbeta and 13 Jbeta primers. Clones were read by immunoSEQ multiplex PCR, and TCRdb kept only the in-frame ones, dropping some. The sample consists of 200,000 to 250,000 clones, 60% to 85% of them appearing once. Germline V lookup: CDR1 MNHEY, CDR2 SMNVEV (reference sequence). The CDR3 is 14 amino acids. The ends were cut back, 2 bases at V and 3 bases at J, with 11 bases in the middle. The sample was PBMCs. The J gene is TRBJ2-7, the V gene TRBV27; D unresolved. The receptor was derived from a man aged 35-49 years in good health and CMV-seronegative. This chain's CDR3 is CASSLINSLYEQYF. The CDR3 DNA follows: TGTGCCAGCAGTTTAATCAATAGCCTCTACGAGCAGTACTTC.